This TCR beta chain was recovered during a study of cytomegalovirus exposure and HLA in healthy donors. Study results and limitations: Previous analysis showed most TCR beta V segments were productive about 90% or about 30% of the time. TCR beta sequences numbering around 15,000 were associated with HLA alleles at 0.05 false discovery rate in a later analysis. In a later analysis, HLA-associated TCR beta chains were more clonally expanded than equally common others. Donors were assumed by presence/absence analyses to have roughly uniform sequencing depth.

Germline CDR1 SGHTA, CDR2 FQGNSA. V shed 5 bases, J shed 5 bases, and the junction held 3 bases outside the gene matches. This CDR3 is 15 amino acids long. Vbeta (60) and Jbeta (13) primers were used in the PCR. Sequenced by immunoSEQ multiplex PCR; TCRdb stores in-frame clones only, minus some. Among 130,000 or so clones, roughly 79% were seen once, and the ten largest hold approximately 1.6%. A word on this clone: What it binds is unknown.

Source material: PBMCs. This sequence was found in a woman younger than 30 in good health and CMV-seronegative. The chain links TRBV7-2 to TRBJ2-2; 12 nucleotides line up with TRBD1. The CDR3 region is CASSRDRGQTGELFF. In DNA, the CDR3 is TGTGCCAGCAGCCGGGACAGGGGGCAAACCGGGGAGCTGTTTTTT. Supplemented by reference TRBV7-2 and TRBJ2-2, the full variable domain reads GAGVSQSPSNKVTEKGKDVELRCDPISGHTALYWYRQSLGQGLEFLIYFQGNSAPDKSGLPSDRFSAERTGGSVSTLTIQRTQQEDSAVYLCASSRDRGQTGELFFGEGSRLTVL.